The 9 T cell receptor beta chains in this list originate from one sample, sequenced in a study of neoadjuvant anti-PD-1 for oral cavity cancer. Profiled with immunoSEQ multiplex PCR; TCRdb holds only in-frame clones, not every one. The data hold 14,000 to 15,000 clones, with around 70% observed a single time. Sequencing used PBMCs, obtained before nivolumab (anti-PD-1) treatment. The receptors were gathered from a person between 35 and 79 years old with oral cavity squamous cell carcinoma.

The table lists this clone with a few counts. This chain joins TRBV7-9 and TRBJ2-2; D call uncertain. Germline V gene lookup returns CDR1 SEHNR and CDR2 FQNEAQ (reference sequence). This CDR3 is built from 14 residues. V shed 3 bases and J shed 3 bases, with 8 bases lying between them. CDR3 DNA sequence: TGTGCCAGCAGCTTCTATGGATACACCGGGGAGCTGTTTTTT. It codes for CASSFYGYTGELFF.

The chain recombines TRBV5-1 with TRBJ2-1, with a tentative D call TRBD2 (6 bases). With 4 bases removed from V and 8 bases from J, the gap between germline ends came to 22 bases. Germline CDR1 is SGHRS and CDR2 is YFSETQ. This CDR3 has 16 residues. The CDR3 is CASSPVGGRPGHEQFF. The DNA for the CDR3 is TGCGCCAGCAGCCCGGTTGGGGGGAGGCCGGGCCATGAGCAGTTCTTC.

This clone was picked up a small number of times. The chain links TRBV7-3 to TRBJ2-1, with TRBD1 matching 8 bases. The CDR3 has 14 amino acids. CDR1 and CDR2 from the germline V gene are SGHTA and FQGTGA. V was clipped by 5 bases and J by 6 bases; unmatched bases: 6. CDR3 DNA: TGTGCCAGCAGCCCCGGACAGGGAATCAATGAGCAGTTCTTC. This gives the protein CASSPGQGINEQFF.

The chain combines TRBV10-1 with TRBJ2-3; 12 bases line up with TRBD2. V shed 4 bases, J shed 2 bases, and the junction held 7 bases outside the gene matches. There are 17 residues in the CDR3. The germline CDR1 and CDR2 sequences are WNHNN and SYGVQD (reference sequence). This CDR3 is CASSGSGTSGFTDTQYF. DNA for the CDR3: TGCGCCAGCAGTGGCTCCGGGACTAGCGGGTTCACAGATACGCAGTATTTT.

The J gene is TRBJ2-7, the V gene TRBV5-6, with 7 bases fitting TRBD1. The CDR3 covers 15 residues. CDR1 and CDR2 (germline): SGHDT, YYEEEE. V lost 4 bases to trimming and J lost 2 bases; unmatched junction nucleotides: 9. The CDR3 is CASSKYQTGTYEQYF. CDR3 bases: TGTGCCAGCAGCAAGTATCAGACAGGGACCTACGAGCAGTACTTC.

The CDR3 nucleotides are TGCGCCAGTTCCAGGGGGCTCGATGGAAACACCATATATTTT. It translates to CASSRGLDGNTIYF. The rearrangement links TRBV10-2 to TRBJ1-3; 8 bases map to TRBD1. V dropped 9 bases and J dropped 3; count of bases not matched to a gene: 7. In germline, CDR1 is WSHSY, CDR2 SAAADI. The CDR3 length is 14 residues.

V and J are TRBV5-8 and TRBJ1-1, with unresolved D. In germline, CDR1 is SGHTS, CDR2 YDEGEE. V was pared by 2 bases and J by 4 bases, with 12 bases between. The CDR3 extends over 14 amino acids. CDR3 sequence: CASSFVGLGTEAFF. In nucleotides, the CDR3 is TGTGCCAGCAGCTTTGTAGGGCTCGGCACTGAAGCTTTCTTT.

The rearrangement joins TRBV19 to TRBJ1-2; 8 bases align to TRBD1. Germline V gene lookup returns CDR1 LNHDA and CDR2 SQIVND (reference sequence). Trimming removed 6 bases from V and 0 bases from J; junction bases left unmatched: 6. This CDR3 is 15 amino acids long. The CDR3 nucleotides read TGTGCCAGTAGGGGCCGGGACAGGCCTAACTATGGCTACACCTTC. It yields the protein CASRGRDRPNYGYTF.

The chain employs TRBV30 and TRBJ2-3; D gene unclear. Trimming shortened V by 1 base and J by 10 bases, and 9 bases separated the two germline ends. CDR1 GTSNPN and CDR2 SVGIG come from the germline V gene (reference sequence). This CDR3 has 11 amino acids. The CDR3 loop is CAWSAETAQYF. CDR3 DNA: TGTGCCTGGAGTGCTGAAACGGCGCAGTATTTT.